This T cell receptor (beta chain) was sequenced in a study of T cell repertoires in cytomegalovirus infection. TCRdb reprocessed the reads with MiXCR, giving one entry per CDR3 protein. The sample records approximately 130,000 distinct CDR3 sequences, 8% to 9% being singletons. This clonotype was seen many times. The antigen is undetermined. Study-level points and caveats: Individuals carrying CMV plus the relevant HLA were identified by cumulative frequency of public TCR beta families.

The length of the CDR3 is 12 residues. CDR1 SQVTM and CDR2 ANQGSEA come from the germline V gene. With 5 bases clipped from V and 0 bases from J, the junction kept 0 bases outside the gene matches. Sample: PBMCs. The TCR comes from a human donor in good health (CMV status not recorded). Some clones in this sample may be carry-over from other donors' samples. The rearrangement joins TRBV29-1 to TRBJ1-1, with 7 bases aligning to TRBD1. CDR3 coding DNA: TGCAGCGTTACAGGGGTGAACACTGAAGCTTTCTTT. Translating it yields CSVTGVNTEAFF.